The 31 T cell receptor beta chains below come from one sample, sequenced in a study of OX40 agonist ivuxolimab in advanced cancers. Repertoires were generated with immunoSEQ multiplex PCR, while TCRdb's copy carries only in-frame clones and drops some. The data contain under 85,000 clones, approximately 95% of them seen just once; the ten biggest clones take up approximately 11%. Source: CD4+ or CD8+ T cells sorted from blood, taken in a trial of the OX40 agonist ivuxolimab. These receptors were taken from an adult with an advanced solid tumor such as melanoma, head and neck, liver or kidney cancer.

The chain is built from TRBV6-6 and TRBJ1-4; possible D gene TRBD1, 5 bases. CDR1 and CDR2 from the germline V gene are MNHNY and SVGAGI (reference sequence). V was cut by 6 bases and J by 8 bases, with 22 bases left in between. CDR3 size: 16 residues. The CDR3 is CASSFLPWGLREKLFF. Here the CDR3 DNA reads TGTGCCAGCAGCTTCCTCCCGTGGGGGTTACGGGAAAAACTGTTTTTT.

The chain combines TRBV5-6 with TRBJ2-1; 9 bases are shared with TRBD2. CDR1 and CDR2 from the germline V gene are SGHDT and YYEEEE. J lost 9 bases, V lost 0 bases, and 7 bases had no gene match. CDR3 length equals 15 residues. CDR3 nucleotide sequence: TGTGCCAGCAGCTTGGGACTAGCGGAAGCGAGTGAGCAGTTCTTC. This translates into CASSLGLAEASEQFF.

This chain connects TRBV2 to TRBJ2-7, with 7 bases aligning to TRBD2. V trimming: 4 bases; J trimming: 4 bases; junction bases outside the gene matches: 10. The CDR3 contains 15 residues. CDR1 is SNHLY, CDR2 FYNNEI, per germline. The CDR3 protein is CASSGFGGILYEQYF. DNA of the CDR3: TGTGCCAGCAGTGGATTCGGGGGGATCCTGTACGAGCAGTACTTC.

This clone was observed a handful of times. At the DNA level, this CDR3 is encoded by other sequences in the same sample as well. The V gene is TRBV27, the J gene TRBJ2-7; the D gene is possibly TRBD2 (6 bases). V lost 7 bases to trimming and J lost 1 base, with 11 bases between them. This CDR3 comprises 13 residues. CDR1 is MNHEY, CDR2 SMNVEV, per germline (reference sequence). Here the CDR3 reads CASMGGASYEQYF. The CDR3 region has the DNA TGTGCCAGCATGGGGGGAGCTTCCTACGAGCAGTACTTC.

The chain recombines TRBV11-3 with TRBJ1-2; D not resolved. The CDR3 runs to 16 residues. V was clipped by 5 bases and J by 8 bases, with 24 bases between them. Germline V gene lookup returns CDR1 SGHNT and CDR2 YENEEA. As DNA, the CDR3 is TGTGCCAGCAGCCTAAACCCTGGCTTCCAGTACGAGGGCTACACCTTC. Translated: CASSLNPGFQYEGYTF.

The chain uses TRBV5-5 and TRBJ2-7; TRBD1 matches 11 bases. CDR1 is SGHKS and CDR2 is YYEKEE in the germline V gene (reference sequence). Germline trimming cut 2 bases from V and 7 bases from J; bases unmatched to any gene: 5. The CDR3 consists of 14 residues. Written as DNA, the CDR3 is TGTGCCAGCAGCTTTGGGACAGGGGGGCGGGAGCAGTACTTC. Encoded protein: CASSFGTGGREQYF.

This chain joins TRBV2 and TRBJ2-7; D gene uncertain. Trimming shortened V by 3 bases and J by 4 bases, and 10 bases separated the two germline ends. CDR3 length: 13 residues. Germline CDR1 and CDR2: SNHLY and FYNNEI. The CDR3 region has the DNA TGTGCCAGCAGTGAGATGGAGCCTTACGAGCAGTACTTC. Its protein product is CASSEMEPYEQYF.

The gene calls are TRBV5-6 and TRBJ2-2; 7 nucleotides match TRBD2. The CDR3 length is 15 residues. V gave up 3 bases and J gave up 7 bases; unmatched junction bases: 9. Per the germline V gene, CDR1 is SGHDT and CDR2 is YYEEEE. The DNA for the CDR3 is TGTGCCAGCAGCTCGCGGGCGGGAGCGTTCGGGGAGCTGTTTTTT. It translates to CASSSRAGAFGELFF.

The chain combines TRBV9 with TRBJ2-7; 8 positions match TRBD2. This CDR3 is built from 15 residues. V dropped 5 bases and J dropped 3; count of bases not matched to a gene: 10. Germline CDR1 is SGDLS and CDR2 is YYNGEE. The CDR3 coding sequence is TGTGCCAGCAGTCCATGGGCAGCGGGAGACTACGAGCAGTACTTC. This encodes CASSPWAAGDYEQYF.

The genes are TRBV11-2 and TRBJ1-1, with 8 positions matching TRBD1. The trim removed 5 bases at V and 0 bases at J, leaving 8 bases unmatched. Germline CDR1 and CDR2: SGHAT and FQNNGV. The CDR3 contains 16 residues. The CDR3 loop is CASSPWGQVMNTEAFF. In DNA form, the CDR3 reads TGTGCCAGCAGCCCTTGGGGACAGGTAATGAACACTGAAGCTTTCTTT.

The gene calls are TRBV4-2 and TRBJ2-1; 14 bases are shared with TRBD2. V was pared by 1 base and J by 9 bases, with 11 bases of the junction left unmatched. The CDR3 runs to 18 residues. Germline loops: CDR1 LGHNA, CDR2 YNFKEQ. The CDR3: CASSQGGTSGSSRVEQFF. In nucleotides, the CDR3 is TGTGCCAGCAGCCAAGGGGGGACTAGCGGGAGTTCGCGGGTTGAGCAGTTCTTC.

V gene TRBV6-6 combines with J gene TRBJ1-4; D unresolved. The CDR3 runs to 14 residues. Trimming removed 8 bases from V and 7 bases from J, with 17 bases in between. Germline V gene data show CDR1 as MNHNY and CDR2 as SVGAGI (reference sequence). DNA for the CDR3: TGTGCCAGCCGACCTCTCCGGGCGGGTGAAAAACTGTTTTTT. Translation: CASRPLRAGEKLFF.

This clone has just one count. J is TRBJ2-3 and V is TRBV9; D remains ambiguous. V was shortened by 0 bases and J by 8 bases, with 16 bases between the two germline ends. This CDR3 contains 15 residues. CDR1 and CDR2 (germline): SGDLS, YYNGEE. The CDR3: CASSVGGPADLTQYF. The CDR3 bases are TGTGCCAGCAGCGTAGGCGGACCCGCAGACCTTACGCAGTATTTT.

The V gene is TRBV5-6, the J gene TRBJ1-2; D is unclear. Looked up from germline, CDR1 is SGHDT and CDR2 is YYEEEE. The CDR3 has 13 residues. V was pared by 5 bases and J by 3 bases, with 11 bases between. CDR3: CASSLIQDYGYTF. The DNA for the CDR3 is TGTGCCAGCAGTTTAATTCAGGACTATGGCTACACCTTC.

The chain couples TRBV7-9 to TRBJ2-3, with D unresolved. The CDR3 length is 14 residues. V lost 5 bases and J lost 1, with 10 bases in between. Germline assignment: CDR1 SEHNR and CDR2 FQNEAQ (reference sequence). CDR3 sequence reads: CASSPPEGTDTQYF. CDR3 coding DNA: TGTGCCAGCAGCCCCCCCGAGGGCACAGATACGCAGTATTTT. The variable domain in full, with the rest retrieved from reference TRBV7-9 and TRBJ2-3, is DTGVSQNPRHKITKRGQNVTFRCDPISEHNRLYWYRQTLGQGPEFLTYFQNEAQLEKSRLLSDRFSAERPKGSFSTLEIQRTEQGDSAMYLCASSPPEGTDTQYFGPGTRLTVL.

Here the CDR3 reads CASIQRLGEQFF. The CDR3 region has the DNA TGTGCCAGCATCCAGAGATTAGGGGAGCAGTTCTTC. The chain is built from TRBV7-2 and TRBJ2-1; D not certain. CDR3 length: 12 residues. V was pared by 7 bases and J by 10 bases, with 14 bases between. CDR1 is SGHTA and CDR2 is FQGNSA in the germline V gene. The variable domain in full, completed from reference TRBV7-2 and TRBJ2-1, reads GAGVSQSPSNKVTEKGKDVELRCDPISGHTALYWYRQSLGQGLEFLIYFQGNSAPDKSGLPSDRFSAERTGGSVSTLTIQRTQQEDSAVYLCASIQRLGEQFFGPGTRLTVL.

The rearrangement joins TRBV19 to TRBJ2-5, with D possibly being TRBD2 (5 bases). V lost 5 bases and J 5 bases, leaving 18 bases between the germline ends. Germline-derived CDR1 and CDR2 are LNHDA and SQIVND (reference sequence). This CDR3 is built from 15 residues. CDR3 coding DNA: TGTGCCAGTAGTCTAACTCTGGAGGTCGGGGAGACCCAGTACTTC. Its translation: CASSLTLEVGETQYF.

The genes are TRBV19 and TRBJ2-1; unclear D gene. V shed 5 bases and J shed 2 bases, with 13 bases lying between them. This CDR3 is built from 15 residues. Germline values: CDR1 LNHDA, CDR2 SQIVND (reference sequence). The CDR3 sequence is CASSPWSEPYNEQFF. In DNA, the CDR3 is TGTGCCAGTAGTCCCTGGAGCGAACCCTACAATGAGCAGTTCTTC.

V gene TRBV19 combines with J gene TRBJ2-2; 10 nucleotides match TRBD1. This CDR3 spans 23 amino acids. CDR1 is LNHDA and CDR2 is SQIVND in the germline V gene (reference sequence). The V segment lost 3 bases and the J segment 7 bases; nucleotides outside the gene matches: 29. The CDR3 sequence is CASSMSVDQNNRDRGRRSGELFF. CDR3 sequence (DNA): TGTGCCAGTAGTATGTCCGTGGACCAAAACAACCGAGACAGGGGGCGCCGAAGCGGGGAGCTGTTTTTT.

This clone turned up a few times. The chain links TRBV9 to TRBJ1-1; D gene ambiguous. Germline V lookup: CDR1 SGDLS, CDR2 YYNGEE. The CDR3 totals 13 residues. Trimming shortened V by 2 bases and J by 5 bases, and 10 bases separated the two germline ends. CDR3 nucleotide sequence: TGTGCCAGCAGCGTGGGATGGGGAACTGAAGCTTTCTTT. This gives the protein CASSVGWGTEAFF.

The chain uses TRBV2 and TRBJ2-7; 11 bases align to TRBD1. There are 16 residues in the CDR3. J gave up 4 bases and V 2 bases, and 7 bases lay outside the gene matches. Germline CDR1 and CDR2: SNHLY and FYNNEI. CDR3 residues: CASSETSGQGAYEQYF. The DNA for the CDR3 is TGTGCCAGCAGTGAAACTAGCGGACAGGGGGCATACGAGCAGTACTTC.

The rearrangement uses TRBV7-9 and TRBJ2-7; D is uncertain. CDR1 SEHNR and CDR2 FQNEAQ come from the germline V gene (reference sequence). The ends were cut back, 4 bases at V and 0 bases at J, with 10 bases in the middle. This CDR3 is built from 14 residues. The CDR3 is CASSSLTSSYEQYF. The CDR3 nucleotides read TGTGCCAGCAGCTCCCTAACGAGCTCCTACGAGCAGTACTTC.

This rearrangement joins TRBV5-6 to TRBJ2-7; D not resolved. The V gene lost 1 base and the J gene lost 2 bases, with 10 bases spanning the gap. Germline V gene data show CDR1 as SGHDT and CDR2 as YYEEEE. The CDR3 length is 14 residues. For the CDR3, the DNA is TGTGCCAGCAGCTTGAATGCGCTAACCTACGAGCAGTACTTC. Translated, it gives CASSLNALTYEQYF.

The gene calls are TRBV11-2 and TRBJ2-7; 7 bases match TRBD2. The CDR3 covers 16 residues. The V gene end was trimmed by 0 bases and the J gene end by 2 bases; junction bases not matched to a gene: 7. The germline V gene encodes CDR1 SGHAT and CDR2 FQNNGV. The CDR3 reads CASSLELGGYAYEQYF. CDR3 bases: TGTGCCAGCAGCTTAGAGTTGGGGGGGTACGCCTACGAGCAGTACTTC.

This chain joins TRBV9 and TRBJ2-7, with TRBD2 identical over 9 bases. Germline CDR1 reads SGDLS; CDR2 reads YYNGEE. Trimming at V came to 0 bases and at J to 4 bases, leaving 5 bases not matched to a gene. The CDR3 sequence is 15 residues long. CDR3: CASSVAASGTYEQYF. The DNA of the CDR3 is TGTGCCAGCAGCGTAGCGGCTAGCGGGACGTACGAGCAGTACTTC.

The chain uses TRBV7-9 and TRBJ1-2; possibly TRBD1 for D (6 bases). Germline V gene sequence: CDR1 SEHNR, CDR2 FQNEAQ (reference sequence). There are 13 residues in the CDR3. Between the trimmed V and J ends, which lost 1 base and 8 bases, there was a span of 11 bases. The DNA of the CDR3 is TGTGCCAGCAGCTTAGGGACAGCACTAGGCTACACCTTC. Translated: CASSLGTALGYTF.

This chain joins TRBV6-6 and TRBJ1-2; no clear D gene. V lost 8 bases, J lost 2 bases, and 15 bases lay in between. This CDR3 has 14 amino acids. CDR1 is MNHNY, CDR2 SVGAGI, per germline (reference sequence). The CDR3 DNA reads TGTGCCAGCGCCCCGCCAGACCTGAACTATGGCTACACCTTC. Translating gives CASAPPDLNYGYTF.

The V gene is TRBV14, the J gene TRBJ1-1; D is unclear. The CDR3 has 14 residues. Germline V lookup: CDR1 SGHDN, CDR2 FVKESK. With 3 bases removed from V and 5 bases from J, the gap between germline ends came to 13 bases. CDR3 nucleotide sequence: TGTGCCAGCAGCCAGCGGGCTGGGTATACTGAAGCTTTCTTT. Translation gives CASSQRAGYTEAFF.

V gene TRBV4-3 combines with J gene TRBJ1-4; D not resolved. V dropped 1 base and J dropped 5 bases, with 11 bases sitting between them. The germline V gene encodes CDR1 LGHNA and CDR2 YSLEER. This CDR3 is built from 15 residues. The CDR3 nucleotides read TGCGCCAGCAGCCAAGTTAGGCGGTGGAATGAAAAACTGTTTTTT. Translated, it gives CASSQVRRWNEKLFF.

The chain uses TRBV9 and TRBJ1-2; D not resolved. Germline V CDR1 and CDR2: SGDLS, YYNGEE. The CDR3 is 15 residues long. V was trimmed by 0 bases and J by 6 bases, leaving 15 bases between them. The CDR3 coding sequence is TGTGCCAGCAGCGTAGCTACTAACAAAAGAGATGGCTACACCTTC. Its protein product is CASSVATNKRDGYTF.

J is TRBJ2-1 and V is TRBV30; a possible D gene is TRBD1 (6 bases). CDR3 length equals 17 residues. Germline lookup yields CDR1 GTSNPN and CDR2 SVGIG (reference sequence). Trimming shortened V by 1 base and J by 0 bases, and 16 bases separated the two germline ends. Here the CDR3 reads CAWSGHTGPLSYNEQFF. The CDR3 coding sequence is TGTGCCTGGAGTGGCCACACAGGGCCCCTCTCCTACAATGAGCAGTTCTTC.